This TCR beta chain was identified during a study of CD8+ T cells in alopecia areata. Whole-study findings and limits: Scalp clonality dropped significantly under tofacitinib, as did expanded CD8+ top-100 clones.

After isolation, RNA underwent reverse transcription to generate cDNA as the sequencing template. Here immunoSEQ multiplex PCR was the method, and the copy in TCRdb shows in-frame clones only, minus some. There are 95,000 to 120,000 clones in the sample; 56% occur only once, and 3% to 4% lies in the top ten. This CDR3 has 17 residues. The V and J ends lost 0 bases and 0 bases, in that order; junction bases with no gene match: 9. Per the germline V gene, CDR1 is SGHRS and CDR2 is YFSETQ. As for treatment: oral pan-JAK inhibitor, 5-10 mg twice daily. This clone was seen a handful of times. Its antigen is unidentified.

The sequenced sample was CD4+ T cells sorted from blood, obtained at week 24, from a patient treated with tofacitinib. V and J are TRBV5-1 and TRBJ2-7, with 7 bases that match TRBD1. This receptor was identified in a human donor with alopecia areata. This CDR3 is CASSLAGFGTVSYEQYF. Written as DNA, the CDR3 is TGCGCCAGCAGCTTGGCCGGATTCGGGACAGTCTCCTACGAGCAGTACTTC.